Presented here are 22 T cell receptor beta chains from one specimen sequenced in a study of blood T cell repertoires in COVID-19. The method was immunoSEQ multiplex PCR; TCRdb's version includes in-frame clones alone and lacks a portion of them. The sample consists of about 440,000 clones, roughly 90% of them appearing once. The sequenced material came from peripheral blood. Receptors were obtained from a woman between 25 and 40 years old with acute or convalescent COVID-19.

The chain joins TRBV28 to TRBJ2-5, with 7 bases identical to TRBD2. The CDR3 is 14 residues long. Germline CDR1 reads MDHEN; CDR2 reads SYDVKM. Germline trimming cut 4 bases from V and 7 bases from J; bases unmatched to any gene: 9. The CDR3 spells CASSSPGGRPTQYF. CDR3 sequence (DNA): TGTGCCAGCAGTTCACCGGGGGGTCGGCCGACCCAGTACTTC.

This clone is a singleton in its sample. The rearrangement links TRBV27 to TRBJ2-2; 11 nucleotides align to TRBD2. The CDR3 is made up of 16 amino acids. The V segment lost 6 bases and the J segment 7 bases; nucleotides outside the gene matches: 10. Germline V gene sequence: CDR1 MNHEY, CDR2 SMNVEV (reference sequence). The CDR3 sequence is CASSPAGSGGVGELFF. DNA for the CDR3: TGTGCCAGCAGCCCCGCGGGTAGCGGGGGGGTCGGGGAGCTGTTTTTT.

The gene calls are TRBV30 and TRBJ2-7, with 11 bases aligning to TRBD1. This CDR3 contains 14 residues. The germline CDR1 and CDR2 sequences are GTSNPN and SVGIG (reference sequence). Unmatched junction bases numbered 5, after V lost 4 bases and J lost 3 bases. CDR3 sequence: CAWNRDRGNYEQYF. CDR3 sequence (DNA): TGTGCCTGGAACCGGGACAGGGGGAACTACGAGCAGTACTTC.

The chain joins TRBV12-3 or TRBV12-4 to TRBJ2-5; 7 nucleotides align to TRBD2. The J segment lost 5 bases and the V segment lost 3 bases, leaving 3 bases of the junction unmatched. There are 13 residues in the CDR3. CDR3 residues: CASSFGRVETQYF. The CDR3 DNA follows: TGTGCCAGCAGTTTTGGGAGGGTGGAGACCCAGTACTTC.

The gene calls are TRBV6-6 and TRBJ1-6; 11 positions match TRBD1. The CDR3 is 14 residues long. Germline CDR1 MNHNY, CDR2 SVGAGI (reference sequence). The V and J ends lost 6 bases and 10 bases, in that order; junction bases with no gene match: 5. CDR3 protein: CASRRDRGKSPLHF. DNA of the CDR3: TGTGCCAGCAGAAGGGACAGGGGGAAATCACCCCTCCACTTT.

CDR3 residues: CASSRGQSHGTDTQYF. The CDR3 DNA follows: TGTGCCAGCTCACGGGGACAATCCCATGGCACAGATACGCAGTATTTT. The chain has TRBV18 and TRBJ2-3; possible D gene TRBD1, 6 bases. CDR3 length: 16 amino acids. V was cut by 4 bases and J by 1 base, with 15 bases left in between. Germline assignment: CDR1 KGHSH and CDR2 LQKENI.

V usage is TRBV12-3 or TRBV12-4 and J usage is TRBJ2-1; 7 bases are a match to TRBD2. This CDR3 is built from 13 residues. The V and J ends lost 9 bases and 2 bases, in that order; junction bases with no gene match: 4. CDR3 nucleotide sequence: TGTGCCAGTGGGGAGGGCCCCTACAATGAGCAGTTCTTC. This translates into CASGEGPYNEQFF.

The CDR3 region has the DNA TGCGCCAGCAGCTTGCGGCGGGGAGGGGGCACAGATACGCAGTATTTT. This encodes CASSLRRGGGTDTQYF. This chain uses TRBV5-1 with TRBJ2-3; TRBD2 aligns across 7 bases. Germline loops: CDR1 SGHRS, CDR2 YFSETQ. The V gene end was trimmed by 1 base and the J gene end by 1 base; junction bases not matched to a gene: 6. This CDR3 region has 16 residues.

The CDR3 reads CATSDAGRTEAFF. CDR3 sequence (DNA): TGTGCCACCAGTGATGCCGGGAGGACTGAAGCTTTCTTT. The rearrangement joins TRBV24-1 to TRBJ1-1; D uncertain. The V gene lost 3 bases and the J gene lost 5 bases, with 9 bases spanning the gap. Germline CDR1 is KGHDR and CDR2 is SFDVKD. The CDR3 contains 13 residues.

This clone was counted only a few times. The J gene is TRBJ2-7, the V gene TRBV5-1, with TRBD1 matching 9 bases. Trimming cost V 3 bases and J 1 base; bases outside gene matches: 8. Germline loops: CDR1 SGHRS, CDR2 YFSETQ. CDR3 length: 16 residues. CDR3 protein: CASSSIVGTGSYEQYF. DNA for the CDR3: TGCGCCAGCAGCTCGATTGTGGGGACAGGGTCCTACGAGCAGTACTTC.

This clone turned up a few times. V gene TRBV4-1 combines with J gene TRBJ1-1; 9 bases are a match to TRBD1. The CDR3 consists of 15 residues. From germline, CDR1 is MGHRA and CDR2 YSYEKL. V lost 4 bases to trimming and J lost 4 bases; unmatched junction nucleotides: 7. The DNA for the CDR3 is TGCGCCAGCAGCCTCCGGGACAGGGACGGCACTGAAGCTTTCTTT. Translated: CASSLRDRDGTEAFF.

This clone has a single count. The V gene is TRBV18, the J gene TRBJ2-3; 11 bases align to TRBD2. The germline V gene encodes CDR1 KGHSH and CDR2 LQKENI. The CDR3 spans 16 residues. J lost 3 bases, V lost 2 bases, and 4 bases had no gene match. Written as DNA, the CDR3 is TGTGCCAGCTCACCAGGCCTAGCGGGGGGTACAGATACGCAGTATTTT. This translates into CASSPGLAGGTDTQYF. The full variable domain, with the rest looked up from reference TRBV18 and TRBJ2-3, is NAGVMQNPRHLVRRRGQEARLRCSPMKGHSHVYWYRQLPEEGLKFMVYLQKENIIDESGMPKERFSAEFPKEGPSILRIQQVVRGDSAAYFCASSPGLAGGTDTQYFGPGTRLTVL.

The chain joins TRBV10-3 to TRBJ1-2; 9 bases align to TRBD1. This CDR3 is built from 14 residues. CDR1 ENHRY and CDR2 SYGVKD come from the germline V gene. Trimming cost V 7 bases and J 2 bases; bases outside gene matches: 5. The chain's CDR3 is CAITWGQGNYGYTF. The CDR3 DNA sequence: TGTGCCATCACTTGGGGACAGGGAAACTATGGCTACACCTTC.

The V call is TRBV3-1 (or the pseudogene TRBV3-2), the J call TRBJ2-1; 8 bases line up with TRBD2. The CDR3 runs to 17 residues. The V gene end was trimmed by 5 bases and the J gene end by 0 bases; junction bases not matched to a gene: 9. In germline, CDR1 is LGHDT, CDR2 YNNKEL (reference sequence). The CDR3 bases are TGTGCCAGCAGCTTTCGGAGCGGGGGCAGCTCCTACAATGAGCAGTTCTTC. Protein product: CASSFRSGGSSYNEQFF.

As DNA, the CDR3 is TGTGCCATCAGCGGCACTAGCGGGGGATCCAACACCGGGGAGCTGTTTTTT. It codes for CAISGTSGGSNTGELFF. J is TRBJ2-2 and V is TRBV10-3; 11 bases map to TRBD2. V trimming: 6 bases; J trimming: 2 bases; junction bases outside the gene matches: 8. The CDR3 is 17 residues long. The V gene's germline CDR1 is ENHRY and CDR2 SYGVKD.

This rearrangement joins TRBV24-1 to TRBJ2-5, with a tentative D call TRBD2 (5 bases). This CDR3 has 16 residues. V dropped 2 bases and J dropped 2 bases, with 14 bases sitting between them. Looked up from germline, CDR1 is KGHDR and CDR2 is SFDVKD. The CDR3 coding sequence is TGTGCCACCAGTGATTCCCTTGGCGGGTTACAAGAGACCCAGTACTTC. Its translation is CATSDSLGGLQETQYF.

This clone was observed a handful of times. The V and J genes are TRBV11-2 and TRBJ2-1, with TRBD2 matching over 7 bases. CDR1 and CDR2 from the germline V gene are SGHAT and FQNNGV. The CDR3 has 15 residues. Trimming at V came to 1 base and at J to 11 bases, leaving 11 bases not matched to a gene. This CDR3 is CASSLGPGGKYKQFF. Here the CDR3 DNA reads TGTGCCAGCAGCTTAGGTCCGGGGGGAAAGTATAAGCAGTTCTTC.

The chain recombines TRBV10-2 with TRBJ1-1; 8 nucleotides agree with TRBD1. With V trimmed by 4 bases and J by 5 bases, 3 bases remained unmatched. The CDR3 runs to 13 residues. Germline V gives CDR1 WSHSY, CDR2 SAAADI. CDR3 loop: CASSGNRGTEAFF. In DNA form, the CDR3 reads TGCGCCAGCAGTGGAAACAGGGGGACTGAAGCTTTCTTT.

This chain joins TRBV28 and TRBJ1-5, with no clear D. The V end lost 6 bases, the J end lost 2 bases, and 23 bases lay between the germline ends. The CDR3 consists of 18 residues. Per the germline V gene, CDR1 is MDHEN and CDR2 is SYDVKM. CDR3 sequence (DNA): TGTGCCAGCAGAACCGCCGGGTTTATCGGGTTGGGCAATCAGCCCCAGCATTTT. Translating it yields CASRTAGFIGLGNQPQHF.

J is TRBJ2-3 and V is TRBV5-1, with TRBD1 identical over 11 bases. J lost 3 bases, V lost 0 bases, and 6 bases had no gene match. CDR1 is SGHRS, CDR2 YFSETQ, per germline. This CDR3 contains 17 residues. The CDR3: CASSLGDWDRGTDTQYF. CDR3 bases: TGCGCCAGCAGCTTGGGGGATTGGGACAGGGGGACAGATACGCAGTATTTT.

This chain uses TRBV7-2 with TRBJ2-5; D possibly corresponds to TRBD2 (5 bases). Germline values: CDR1 SGHTA, CDR2 FQGNSA. The CDR3 consists of 15 residues. The germline V and J ends were trimmed by 3 bases and 1 base, with 12 bases remaining between them. The CDR3 nucleotides read TGTGCCAGCAGCTTCCCTCTGGCGGGCCAAGAGACCCAGTACTTC. Translated, it gives CASSFPLAGQETQYF.

V usage is TRBV2 and J usage is TRBJ2-1; maybe TRBD2 (5 bases). This CDR3 spans 15 amino acids. Germline values: CDR1 SNHLY, CDR2 FYNNEI. The V end lost 3 bases, the J end lost 0 bases, and 9 bases lay between the germline ends. CDR3 residues: CASSEEANSYNEQFF. The CDR3 DNA follows: TGTGCCAGCAGTGAGGAGGCTAACTCCTACAATGAGCAGTTCTTC.